These 29 T cell receptor beta chains share one sample of origin, sequenced in a study of cytotoxic CD8 clonotypes in ibrutinib-treated CLL. Generated by immunoSEQ multiplex PCR, the TCRdb table keeps only in-frame clones and is missing some. The repertoire has over 200,000 clones, approximately 75% of them found once; the top ten carry 9.5% to 12%. Sequenced here: PBMCs, sampled after 12 months of ibrutinib treatment. The receptors were gathered from a human donor with chronic lymphocytic leukemia.

With regard to this clone: Germline is not matched at one junction end, which may reflect a read error. The gene calls are TRBV7-7 and TRBJ2-1; D not resolved. The germline V gene encodes CDR1 SSHAT and CDR2 FNYEAQ (reference sequence). The CDR3 consists of 14 residues. Here the CDR3 reads CASSPQVGSSEQFF. For the CDR3, the DNA is TGTGCTAGCAGCCCCCAGGTTGGTTCGAGTGAGCAGTTCTTC.

This clone was observed at least ten times. The chain couples TRBV2 to TRBJ2-2, with a tentative D call TRBD2 (7 bases). The CDR3 runs to 15 residues. Deletions cut 6 bases from V and 5 bases from J, with 16 bases between. Germline assignment: CDR1 SNHLY and CDR2 FYNNEI. CDR3 in DNA: TGTGCCAGCAGCCAAGGGGGGGTTACAACCGGGGAGCTGTTTTTT. Residues: CASSQGGVTTGELFF.

The chain uses TRBV9 and TRBJ1-2; D ambiguous. Germline lookup yields CDR1 SGDLS and CDR2 YYNGEE. The CDR3 length is 13 residues. V was shortened by 0 bases and J by 7 bases, with 10 bases between the two germline ends. The CDR3 region is CASSVESRLGYTF. CDR3 nucleotides: TGTGCCAGCAGCGTAGAATCGAGGCTTGGCTACACCTTC.

The chain links TRBV6-5 to TRBJ2-5; TRBD1 matches 10 bases. J was trimmed by 5 bases and V by 4 bases; bases with no gene match: 10. This CDR3 is 16 amino acids long. Germline V lookup: CDR1 MNHEY, CDR2 SVGAGI. The CDR3 region is CASSFTGTGVGETQYF. The CDR3 nucleotides are TGTGCCAGCAGTTTTACCGGGACAGGGGTGGGGGAGACCCAGTACTTC.

The table lists this clone with a few counts. This rearrangement joins TRBV10-2 to TRBJ2-5, with TRBD1 identical over 9 bases. Germline CDR1 is WSHSY and CDR2 is SAAADI. CDR3 length: 15 amino acids. The trim removed 0 bases at V and 5 bases at J, leaving 4 bases unmatched. The DNA of the CDR3 is TGCGCCAGCAGTGAGTCGACAGGGGGGAGGGAGACCCAGTACTTC. Its translation is CASSESTGGRETQYF.

The chain is built from TRBV27 and TRBJ1-6; weak D call: TRBD1 (5 bases). CDR1 MNHEY and CDR2 SMNVEV come from the germline V gene (reference sequence). Trimming stripped 3 bases from V and 1 base from J, with 13 bases between. This CDR3 has 17 residues. The CDR3 DNA reads as TGTGCCAGCAGTTTCCAATATCGGGGGTCCTATAATTCACCCCTCCACTTT. It translates to CASSFQYRGSYNSPLHF.

This chain uses TRBV5-1 with TRBJ1-5; the D is unclear. Germline V gene data show CDR1 as SGHRS and CDR2 as YFSETQ. CDR3 length equals 15 residues. V was shortened by 0 bases and J by 7 bases, with 14 bases between the two germline ends. The CDR3 coding sequence is TGCGCCAGCAGCTTGGGACAACCCGACGGGCAGCCCCAGCATTTT. Its protein product is CASSLGQPDGQPQHF.

The rearrangement uses TRBV28 and TRBJ2-2, with 8 positions matching TRBD2. Germline V gives CDR1 MDHEN, CDR2 SYDVKM. Germline trimming cut 6 bases from V and 4 bases from J; bases unmatched to any gene: 10. This CDR3 has 16 amino acids. As DNA, the CDR3 is TGTGCCAGCAGGGGGGGACTAGGAGGTGTCACCGGGGAGCTGTTTTTT. Its protein is CASRGGLGGVTGELFF.

The chain is built from TRBV2 and TRBJ2-7, with 11 bases matching TRBD1. The V gene's germline CDR1 is SNHLY and CDR2 FYNNEI. CDR3 length: 15 amino acids. The trim removed 3 bases at V and 4 bases at J, leaving 5 bases unmatched. The CDR3 region has the DNA TGTGCCAGCAGTGATGGGACAGGGGGTAGGTACGAGCAGTACTTC. Amino acid sequence: CASSDGTGGRYEQYF.

The chain has TRBV6-1 and TRBJ1-2, with 10 nucleotides matching TRBD1. The CDR3 length is 13 residues. Germline assignment: CDR1 MNHNS and CDR2 SASEGT. V was pared by 5 bases and J by 7 bases, with 4 bases of the junction left unmatched. CDR3 coding DNA: TGTGCCAGCAGTCCGGGACAGGGGTCTGGCTACACCTTC. It codes for CASSPGQGSGYTF.

The J gene is TRBJ2-7, the V gene TRBV2; the match to TRBD2 covers 11 bases. Trimming took 6 bases from V and 0 from J; bases not matched to a gene: 4. The germline V gene encodes CDR1 SNHLY and CDR2 FYNNEI. The CDR3 consists of 15 residues. The CDR3 is CASRKGLAASYEQYF. The CDR3 nucleotides read TGTGCCAGCAGGAAGGGACTAGCGGCCTCCTACGAGCAGTACTTC.

This clone occurred a few times. The J gene is TRBJ1-2, the V gene TRBV5-4, with a weak D call TRBD1 (6 bases). The CDR3 runs 15 residues. CDR1 and CDR2 from the germline V gene are SGHNT and YYREEE (reference sequence). V was pared by 3 bases and J by 2 bases, with 14 bases between. DNA of the CDR3: TGTGCCAGCAGCTCCCCTTCGCAGGGGAACTATGGCTACACCTTC. It translates to CASSSPSQGNYGYTF.

The V gene is TRBV7-9, the J gene TRBJ1-1; D remains ambiguous. CDR1 and CDR2 (germline): SEHNR, FQNEAQ (reference sequence). V lost 4 bases and J lost 1, with 4 bases in between. CDR3 size: 12 residues. Here the CDR3 DNA reads TGTGCCAGCAGCTACAGGAACACTGAAGCTTTCTTT. It translates to CASSYRNTEAFF.

The V and J genes are TRBV7-6 and TRBJ2-5, with 7 bases identical to TRBD2. V lost 4 bases to trimming and J lost 1 base; unmatched junction nucleotides: 3. Per the germline V gene, CDR1 is SGHVS and CDR2 is FNYEAQ. The length of the CDR3 is 14 residues. The CDR3 DNA follows: TGTGCCAGCAGCTATGCGGGAGCCCAAGAGACCCAGTACTTC. Protein: CASSYAGAQETQYF.

V is TRBV28 and J is TRBJ2-5; D gene unclear. Per the germline V gene, CDR1 is MDHEN and CDR2 is SYDVKM. The V end lost 5 bases, the J end lost 5 bases, and 15 bases lay between the germline ends. This CDR3 spans 14 amino acids. CDR3 residues: CASSPRLGLETQYF. The CDR3 region has the DNA TGTGCCAGCAGTCCCAGGTTAGGGCTGGAGACCCAGTACTTC.

The V and J genes are TRBV5-4 and TRBJ2-3; 11 bases match TRBD2. The CDR3 extends over 14 amino acids. In germline, CDR1 is SGHNT, CDR2 YYREEE (reference sequence). V shed 7 bases and J 6 bases; nucleotides not matched to a gene: 7. DNA for the CDR3: TGTGCCAGCTATAGCGGGGGGGTATCCGATACGCAGTATTTT. It codes for CASYSGGVSDTQYF.

The chain carries TRBV4-2 and TRBJ2-1; unclear D gene. Germline-derived CDR1 and CDR2 are LGHNA and YNFKEQ. There are 15 residues in the CDR3. Trimming took off 1 base at V and 0 bases at J, with 7 bases between the two ends. Here the CDR3 DNA reads TGTGCCAGCAGCCAAGCGGTCCGCTCCTACAATGAGCAGTTCTTC. This translates into CASSQAVRSYNEQFF.

A remark on this clone: This same CDR3 is encoded by further DNA sequences in the sample. The rearrangement uses TRBV5-1 and TRBJ1-1; D is uncertain. The CDR3 loop spans 13 amino acids. V was cut by 3 bases and J by 0 bases, with 6 bases left in between. Per germline, CDR1 SGHRS and CDR2 YFSETQ. This CDR3 is CASSSQLNTEAFF. DNA of the CDR3: TGCGCCAGCAGCTCACAATTGAACACTGAAGCTTTCTTT.

This sequence joins TRBV4-1 and TRBJ2-7, with D uncertain. The V end lost 1 base, the J end lost 2 bases, and 9 bases lay between the germline ends. Germline V lookup: CDR1 MGHRA, CDR2 YSYEKL. This CDR3 spans 14 amino acids. The CDR3: CASSQGTVTYEQYF. CDR3 nucleotides: TGCGCCAGCAGCCAAGGGACGGTCACCTACGAGCAGTACTTC.

The J gene is TRBJ2-3, the V gene TRBV5-1; D unclear. Germline V lookup: CDR1 SGHRS, CDR2 YFSETQ. This CDR3 region has 12 residues. V lost 4 bases to trimming and J lost 3 bases, with 6 bases between them. CDR3 sequence: CASSGMTDTQYF. CDR3 nucleotide sequence: TGCGCCAGCAGCGGGATGACAGATACGCAGTATTTT.

This chain uses TRBV9 with TRBJ2-3; 10 bases align to TRBD2. CDR1 SGDLS and CDR2 YYNGEE come from the germline V gene. V lost 0 bases, J lost 1 base, and 5 bases stayed unmatched. The CDR3 consists of 17 residues. The CDR3 DNA reads TGTGCCAGCAGCGTAGGGGCGCTAGCGGGGGGCACAGATACGCAGTATTTT. Translation gives CASSVGALAGGTDTQYF.

This clone has only one observation. The CDR3 reads CASNEKAKMNTEAFF. As DNA, the CDR3 is TGCGCCAGCAACGAGAAAGCTAAGATGAACACTGAAGCTTTCTTT. The chain has TRBV23-1 and TRBJ1-1; D unresolved. TRBV23-1 falls under the ORF class, with uncertain function. The CDR3 consists of 15 residues. V gave up 7 bases and J gave up 0 bases, with 15 bases separating them.

This clone has only one observation. The CDR3 nucleotides are TGTGCCAGCAGCACAGACAGCTCCTACGAGCAGTACTTC. It translates to CASSTDSSYEQYF. The gene calls are TRBV11-3 and TRBJ2-7, with D possibly TRBD1 on 5 matching bases. This CDR3 region has 13 residues. V was cut by 5 bases and J by 0 bases, with 8 bases left in between. Germline CDR1 reads SGHNT; CDR2 reads YENEEA.

The chain recombines TRBV11-3 with TRBJ2-7; the D gene is possibly TRBD2 (5 bases). In germline, CDR1 is SGHNT, CDR2 YENEEA. The CDR3 has 17 amino acids. The germline V and J ends were trimmed by 2 bases and 0 bases, with 17 bases remaining between them. CDR3 loop: CASSLKSAGRASYEQYF. The CDR3 DNA follows: TGTGCCAGCAGCTTAAAGTCGGCGGGTCGGGCCTCCTACGAGCAGTACTTC. Supplemented by reference TRBV11-3 and TRBJ2-7, the full variable domain reads EAGVVQSPRYKIIEKKQPVAFWCNPISGHNTLYWYLQNLGQGPELLIRYENEEAVDDSQLPKDRFSAERLKGVDSTLKIQPAELGDSAVYLCASSLKSAGRASYEQYFGPGTRLTVT.

This clone was picked up one time. This chain uses TRBV14 with TRBJ1-2; TRBD1 might be the D (5 bases). V was trimmed by 1 base and J by 7 bases, leaving 13 bases between them. The germline V gene has CDR1 SGHDN and CDR2 FVKESK. The CDR3 length is 14 residues. In DNA form, the CDR3 reads TGTGCCAGCAGCCAAGGGATGGGGACGTCTGGCTACACCTTC. Its translation: CASSQGMGTSGYTF.

The chain joins TRBV7-9 to TRBJ2-7, with D possibly matching TRBD2 (6 bases). The germline V and J ends were trimmed by 3 bases and 0 bases, with 9 bases remaining between them. CDR1 SEHNR and CDR2 FQNEAQ come from the germline V gene (reference sequence). This CDR3 comprises 14 residues. The DNA of the CDR3 is TGTGCCAGCAGCTTTGGAGGGACCTCCTACGAGCAGTACTTC. It is translated as CASSFGGTSYEQYF.

Points on this clone: Within the sample, other DNA sequences also encode this same CDR3. J is TRBJ1-1 and V is TRBV5-6; D is unclear. The CDR3 covers 14 residues. Germline CDR1 is SGHDT and CDR2 is YYEEEE. V lost 0 bases, J lost 0 bases, and 6 bases lay in between. CDR3 sequence (DNA): TGTGCCAGCAGCTTGGCAGCGATGAACACTGAAGCTTTCTTT. It encodes CASSLAAMNTEAFF.

CDR3 DNA sequence: TGTGCCAGCAGCACCACCGGGACAGAGAATTCACCCCTCCACTTT. It is translated as CASSTTGTENSPLHF. V and J are TRBV21-1 and TRBJ1-6; TRBD1, as called in the table, went unchecked against the DNA. TRBV21-1 is assigned pseudogene status. This CDR3 is built from 15 residues.

This clone was counted a few times. The CDR3 loop reads CASSELLGRTEAFF. CDR3 sequence (DNA): TGTGCCAGCAGTGAATTATTGGGTAGGACTGAAGCTTTCTTT. The rearrangement uses TRBV25-1 and TRBJ1-1; D remains unclear. This CDR3 contains 14 residues. CDR1 and CDR2 from the germline V gene are MGHDK and SYGVNS. Trimming took 1 base from V and 5 from J, leaving 11 bases between them.